Below are 6 T cell receptor beta chains sequenced from a single sample in a study of memory CD4+ T cells and cytomegalovirus serostatus. Single viable CD3+CD4+CD8-CD45RO+ cells were sorted as the memory CD4+ T cells. Data came from immunoSEQ multiplex PCR; TCRdb stores just in-frame clones and leaves some out. The profile shows 50,000 to 60,000 clones, 70% to 85% of them singletons. Sequencing was carried out using memory CD4+ T cells from blood. These receptors originate from an adult in good health and CMV-seronegative.

The chain combines TRBV29-1 with TRBJ2-5, with TRBD1 identical over 10 bases. This CDR3 spans 12 amino acids. Germline values: CDR1 SQVTM, CDR2 ANQGSEA. With V trimmed by 6 bases and J by 3 bases, 1 base remained unmatched. CDR3 protein: CSVGTGEETQYF. CDR3 in DNA: TGCAGCGTCGGGACAGGGGAAGAGACCCAGTACTTC.

The chain carries TRBV2 and TRBJ2-7, with 7 bases matching TRBD2. The CDR3 has 15 amino acids. The germline V gene encodes CDR1 SNHLY and CDR2 FYNNEI. V was clipped by 3 bases and J by 2 bases; unmatched bases: 7. In DNA form, the CDR3 reads TGTGCCAGCAGTGACTCAGCGGGGAAAGCCTACGAGCAGTACTTC. Its translation: CASSDSAGKAYEQYF.

The chain uses TRBV6-1 and TRBJ1-4, with 9 nucleotides matching TRBD1. V dropped 5 bases and J dropped 8; count of bases not matched to a gene: 9. The CDR3 consists of 15 residues. Germline V gene lookup returns CDR1 MNHNS and CDR2 SASEGT. CDR3 protein: CASSTGQGFGEKLFF. The CDR3, as DNA: TGTGCCAGCAGTACAGGACAGGGGTTTGGCGAAAAACTGTTTTTT.

The chain uses TRBV6-1 and TRBJ1-2; D unclear. Germline V gene sequence: CDR1 MNHNS, CDR2 SASEGT. V lost 0 bases and J lost 8, with 16 bases in between. CDR3 length: 15 amino acids. The CDR3 nucleotides are TGTGCCAGCAGTGAAGCGCGCTTGGGTACCTACGGCTACACCTTC. Encoded protein: CASSEARLGTYGYTF.

The chain employs TRBV7-9 and TRBJ2-1; D is uncertain. With 7 bases removed from V and 0 bases from J, the gap between germline ends came to 13 bases. CDR1 and CDR2 from the germline V gene are SEHNR and FQNEAQ (reference sequence). The CDR3 runs to 15 residues. The CDR3 sequence: CASTFGPSSYNEQFF. The CDR3 DNA reads TGTGCCAGCACCTTCGGTCCGAGCTCCTACAATGAGCAGTTCTTC.

This chain links TRBV7-2 with TRBJ1-5, with no clear D. The CDR3 runs 15 residues. Per the germline V gene, CDR1 is SGHTA and CDR2 is FQGNSA. V lost 5 bases to trimming and J lost 3 bases, with 14 bases between them. CDR3 sequence (DNA): TGTGCCAGCAGCCCGGACGGGTATACCAATCAGCCCCAGCATTTT. Translation: CASSPDGYTNQPQHF.